This T cell receptor (beta chain) stems from a study of blood T cell repertoires in COVID-19. In the study overall: Samples taken during acute and convalescent COVID-19 were collected in the United States, Italy and Spain.

V was pared by 0 bases and J by 5 bases, with 4 bases between. The germline CDR1 and CDR2 sequences are LGHNA and YSLEER. The CDR3 length is 13 residues. The data were produced by immunoSEQ multiplex PCR, yet TCRdb's version contains in-frame clones alone and is incomplete. The repertoire holds 200,000 or so clones, with roughly nine tenths as singletons. V and J are TRBV4-3 and TRBJ1-4; D is ambiguous. The sequenced sample was peripheral blood. This clonotype originated in a man between 65 and 85 years old with active or convalescent COVID-19. The CDR3 sequence: CASSQDMNEKLFF. Here the CDR3 DNA reads TGCGCCAGCAGCCAAGATATGAATGAAAAACTGTTTTTT.